This T cell receptor (beta chain) emerged from a study of T cell changes during pregnancy in multiple sclerosis. Germline CDR1 reads SEHNR; CDR2 reads FQNEAQ (reference sequence). After removal of 1 base from V and 2 bases from J, the junction contained 3 bases not matched to a gene. The CDR3 has 16 amino acids. TCRdb keeps only in-frame clones here, not all; method: immunoSEQ multiplex PCR. The sample holds 35,000 to 40,000 clones; about nine tenths are singletons and the top ten take 6.1%. J is TRBJ2-7 and V is TRBV7-9; 12 bases match TRBD2. This receptor was taken from a female donor with multiple sclerosis, enrolled in a pregnancy study. The sequencing used CD8+ T cells from peripheral blood mononuclear cells, collected in the second trimester of pregnancy. The CDR3 loop is CASSLGLAGATYEQYF. DNA of the CDR3: TGTGCCAGCAGCTTAGGACTAGCGGGAGCTACCTACGAGCAGTACTTC.